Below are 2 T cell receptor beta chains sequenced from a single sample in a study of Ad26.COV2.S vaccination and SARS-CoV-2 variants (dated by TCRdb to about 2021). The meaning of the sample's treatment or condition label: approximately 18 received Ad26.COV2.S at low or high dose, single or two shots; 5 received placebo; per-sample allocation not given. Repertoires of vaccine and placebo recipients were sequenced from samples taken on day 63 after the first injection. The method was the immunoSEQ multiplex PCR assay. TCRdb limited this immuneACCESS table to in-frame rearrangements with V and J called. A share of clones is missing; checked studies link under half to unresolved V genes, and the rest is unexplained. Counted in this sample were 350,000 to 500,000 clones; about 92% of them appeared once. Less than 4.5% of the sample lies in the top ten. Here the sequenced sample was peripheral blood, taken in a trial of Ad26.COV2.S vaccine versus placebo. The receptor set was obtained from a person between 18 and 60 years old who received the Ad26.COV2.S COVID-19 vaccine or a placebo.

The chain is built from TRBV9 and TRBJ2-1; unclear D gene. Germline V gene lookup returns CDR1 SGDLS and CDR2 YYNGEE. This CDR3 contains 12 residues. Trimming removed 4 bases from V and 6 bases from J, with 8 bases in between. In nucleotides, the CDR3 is TGTGCCAGCAGCCCACGAACCAATGAGCAGTTCTTC. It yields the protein CASSPRTNEQFF.

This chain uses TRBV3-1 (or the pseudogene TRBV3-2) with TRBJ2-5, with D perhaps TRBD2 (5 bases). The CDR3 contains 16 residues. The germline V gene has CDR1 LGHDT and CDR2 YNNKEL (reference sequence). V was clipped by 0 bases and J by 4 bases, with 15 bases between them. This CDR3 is CASSQELTRGGETQYF. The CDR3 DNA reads TGTGCCAGCAGCCAAGAGCTAACCCGAGGAGGAGAGACCCAGTACTTC.